This T cell receptor (beta chain) stems from a study of blood T cell repertoires in COVID-19. On the study more broadly: Nucleic acid was either cDNA or gDNA, and it came from T cells, B-cell-depleted T cells, or PBMCs.

How the authors handled the data: Cell counts per sample came from amplifying reference gene primers. Sequencing used immunoSEQ multiplex PCR; TCRdb keeps in-frame clones, though not all of them. The DNA gave D and trimming, while V, J and clone size come from that table. The table has tens of thousands of clones, 81% seen once; the top ten hold 2% to 3%. V lost 4 bases and J lost 5, with 15 bases in between. In germline, CDR1 is SGHDN, CDR2 FVKESK. CDR3 size: 15 residues. Patients in Seattle were enrolled during active infection, then followed longitudinally. The receptor's source is a woman aged 65 to 85 with COVID-19, enrolled during active disease. The sequenced sample was peripheral blood. The V gene is TRBV14, the J gene TRBJ2-1; D is perhaps TRBD2 (7 bases). The CDR3 nucleotides read TGTGCCAGCAGCCCATGGCGGGGGCTACACAATGAGCAGTTCTTC. It specifies CASSPWRGLHNEQFF.